The rows below give T cell receptor beta chains drawn from one sample of a study of blood T cell repertoires in COVID-19. Sequenced by immunoSEQ multiplex PCR; TCRdb stores in-frame clones only, minus some. The data contain some 490,000 clones, approximately 85% of them seen just once; the ten biggest clones take up roughly 3.2%. Sequencing was performed on peripheral blood. The receptors were gathered from a human donor in a cohort sampled during active COVID-19. Both conserved end residues are part of each CDR3. The size field is filled for only some rows; it gives once, few, many or a size class.

v_call,clone_size,j_call,cdr3_aa
TRBV4-1,.,TRBJ2-7,CASSHPSAYEQYF
TRBV5-1,.,TRBJ1-1,CASSWDGAGDTEAFF
TRBV7-2,.,TRBJ2-2,CASSLTGTSGPGGELFF
TRBV19,.,TRBJ1-2,CASSAQGAPDYGYTF
TRBV4-1,.,TRBJ2-6,CASSQSGSGANVLTF
TRBV19,.,TRBJ1-2,CASRISGTGASYGYTF
TRBV27,.,TRBJ2-7,CASSPYRGQIGSYEQYF
TRBV7-3,.,TRBJ2-3,CASSQGLAGGTQYF
TRBV3-1/TRBV3-2,.,TRBJ2-4,CASSQTGPAKNIQYF
TRBV7-2,.,TRBJ2-3,CASSPLADWNTQYF
TRBV30,.,TRBJ2-2,CAWGATSNAGELFF
TRBV7-8,.,TRBJ2-5,CASSSTQETQYF
TRBV27,.,TRBJ2-1,CASKFISGYNEQFF
TRBV18,.,TRBJ2-7,CASSPSQLLYYEQYF
TRBV4-3,.,TRBJ1-3,CASSRNAGTSGNTIYF
TRBV19,.,TRBJ2-7,CASSDPGQDYEQYF
TRBV5-6,.,TRBJ1-5,CASSLRLVDSNNQPQHF
TRBV2,.,TRBJ2-1,CATRTNAGGVNEQFF
TRBV7-8,.,TRBJ2-1,CASAPRGGRGNEQFF
TRBV7-8,.,TRBJ1-5,CASSFTGYYSNQPQHF
TRBV11-2,once,TRBJ2-7,CASSLGLPFSYEQYF
TRBV7-9,.,TRBJ2-1,CASSSSSGVYNEQFF
TRBV2,.,TRBJ2-7,CAARQREKGYEQYF
TRBV3-1/TRBV3-2,.,TRBJ1-2,CASSRRQGGGYTF
TRBV3-1/TRBV3-2,.,TRBJ1-1,CASSQVATGLNTEAFF
TRBV3-1/TRBV3-2,.,TRBJ2-2,CASSHDGLAGRELFF
TRBV4-3,.,TRBJ2-7,CASSRGGAAYEQYF
TRBV19,.,TRBJ2-3,CASSIGGPPGDTQYF
TRBV27,once,TRBJ1-2,CASSFVGGLGYTF
TRBV19,.,TRBJ1-6,CASSPSTGADSPLHF
TRBV5-1,.,TRBJ2-7,CASSSGQGSQQYF
TRBV2,few,TRBJ2-2,CASSPSGRVTGELFF
TRBV5-1,few,TRBJ1-6,CASSSGTGDYGSPLHF
TRBV11-2,.,TRBJ1-1,CASSLERGGEAFF
TRBV29-1,once,TRBJ2-2,CSVTRTGAGELFF
TRBV29-1,.,TRBJ2-5,CSVVGEYQETQYF
TRBV28,.,TRBJ1-6,CASSPGHSTYNSPLHF
TRBV6-1,.,TRBJ1-2,CASSDGRTNYGYTF
TRBV19,.,TRBJ2-1,CASSTESSIYNEQFF
TRBV27,.,TRBJ2-4,CASSLSDTNPGDIQYF
TRBV30,.,TRBJ1-6,CACRDTNNSPLHF
TRBV13,.,TRBJ2-1,CASSFSGNEQFF
TRBV9,.,TRBJ1-1,CASGGDGQPNTEAFF
TRBV6-4,.,TRBJ2-5,CASSDSPRGTQYF
TRBV7-3,.,TRBJ2-3,CASSISGSSTDTQYF
TRBV4-3,.,TRBJ2-7,CASSQDLASSYEQYF
TRBV11-2,.,TRBJ1-6,CASSSRTGVLHF
TRBV7-8,.,TRBJ1-3,CASRLGAGSSGNTIYF